The 26 T cell receptor beta chains below come from one sample, sequenced in a study of blood T cell repertoires in COVID-19. The method was immunoSEQ multiplex PCR; TCRdb's version includes in-frame clones alone and lacks a portion of them. This table holds roughly 250,000 clones, approximately 91% found once. The sample consisted of PBMCs or T cells enriched from blood (not recorded which). The receptors here all came from a human donor in a cohort exposed to, infected with or recovered from COVID-19 (not recorded which). The donor label of this sample is uncertain.

The chain couples TRBV7-8 to TRBJ2-2; D might be TRBD1 (7 bases). Trimming removed 3 bases from V and 6 bases from J, with 14 bases in between. Germline CDR1 and CDR2: SGHVS and FQNEAQ. This CDR3 spans 15 amino acids. CDR3 loop: CASSFPRGVAGELFF. The DNA for the CDR3 is TGTGCCAGCAGCTTCCCCAGGGGGGTCGCCGGGGAGCTGTTTTTT.

The V and J genes are TRBV6-5 and TRBJ2-2; D is uncertain. Per the germline V gene, CDR1 is MNHEY and CDR2 is SVGAGI. This CDR3 region has 13 residues. With 5 bases removed from V and 4 bases from J, the gap between germline ends came to 8 bases. This chain's CDR3 is CASSMGPTGELFF. The CDR3 DNA sequence: TGTGCCAGCAGTATGGGCCCCACCGGGGAGCTGTTTTTT.

The chain recombines TRBV7-4 with TRBJ1-2, with 8 nucleotides matching TRBD1. The J segment lost 0 bases and the V segment lost 2 bases, leaving 8 bases of the junction unmatched. The length of the CDR3 is 17 residues. Germline-derived CDR1 and CDR2 are SGHVT and SQSDAQ. CDR3 amino acids: CASSLLGTGEANYGYTF. DNA for the CDR3: TGTGCCAGCAGCTTACTAGGGACAGGAGAAGCTAACTATGGCTACACCTTC.

The sample holds one count of this clone. The V and J genes are TRBV7-8 and TRBJ2-1, with a possible D match to TRBD1 (6 bases). V was pared by 1 base and J by 6 bases, with 16 bases between. CDR1 SGHVS and CDR2 FQNEAQ come from the germline V gene. CDR3 size: 16 residues. The CDR3 protein is CASSLVQGSLVNEQFF. CDR3 DNA: TGTGCCAGCAGCTTAGTACAGGGTTCCCTAGTCAATGAGCAGTTCTTC.

V and J are TRBV6-5 and TRBJ2-5; D remains ambiguous. V lost 2 bases to trimming and J lost 0 bases, with 4 bases between them. The CDR3 length is 13 residues. CDR1 is MNHEY, CDR2 SVGAGI, per germline. In DNA form, the CDR3 reads TGTGCCAGCAGTTACCAGTACCAAGAGACCCAGTACTTC. Translating it yields CASSYQYQETQYF.

This chain uses TRBV7-8 with TRBJ1-3; D might be TRBD1 (5 bases). The CDR3 has 16 residues. V lost 3 bases, J lost 1 base, and 13 bases lay in between. CDR1 is SGHVS, CDR2 FQNEAQ, per germline. The CDR3, as DNA: TGTGCCAGCAGCTTTTGGGAGGCAGGGTCTGGAAACACCATATATTTT. Residues: CASSFWEAGSGNTIYF.

This chain uses TRBV5-4 with TRBJ1-1, with D uncertain. From germline, CDR1 is SGHNT and CDR2 YYREEE (reference sequence). CDR3 size: 14 residues. V gave up 2 bases and J gave up 1 base, with 9 bases separating them. The CDR3 loop reads CASSFRAGNTEAFF. CDR3 nucleotides: TGTGCCAGCAGCTTTCGCGCAGGGAACACTGAAGCTTTCTTT.

The chain links TRBV5-4 to TRBJ1-4; a possible D gene is TRBD1 (5 bases). This CDR3 is 15 amino acids long. V gave up 5 bases and J gave up 10 bases, with 21 bases separating them. Germline CDR1 and CDR2: SGHNT and YYREEE (reference sequence). In nucleotides, the CDR3 is TGTGCCAGCAGTTCATCGCCTGCGAACGGGGGAAAACTGTTTTTT. Residues: CASSSSPANGGKLFF. The full variable domain, its missing parts supplied by reference TRBV5-4 and TRBJ1-4, is ETGVTQSPTHLIKTRGQQVTLRCSSQSGHNTVSWYQQALGQGPQFIFQYYREEENGRGNFPPRFSGLQFPNYSSELNVNALELDDSALYLCASSSSPANGGKLFFGSGTQLSVL.

The chain has TRBV18 and TRBJ1-1; 7 nucleotides agree with TRBD1. The length of the CDR3 is 14 residues. The germline V gene encodes CDR1 KGHSH and CDR2 LQKENI. The trim removed 4 bases at V and 4 bases at J, leaving 6 bases unmatched. The CDR3 region has the DNA TGTGCCAGCTCACGTAATGACAGGGCCACTGAAGCTTTCTTT. Translated: CASSRNDRATEAFF.

The V call is TRBV3-1 (or the pseudogene TRBV3-2), the J call TRBJ1-2; D is undetermined. V lost 0 bases and J lost 4, with 6 bases in between. Germline V lookup: CDR1 LGHDT, CDR2 YNNKEL (reference sequence). The CDR3 is 13 residues long. The CDR3 loop is CASSQEQLYGYTF. As DNA, the CDR3 is TGTGCCAGCAGCCAAGAACAGCTCTATGGCTACACCTTC.

The chain joins TRBV19 to TRBJ2-7; D is possibly TRBD2 (6 bases). The CDR3 spans 14 residues. The germline V gene has CDR1 LNHDA and CDR2 SQIVND (reference sequence). Trimming stripped 3 bases from V and 1 base from J, with 10 bases between. This CDR3 is CASSMGLGSYEQYF. The DNA for the CDR3 is TGTGCCAGTAGTATGGGACTGGGATCCTACGAGCAGTACTTC. Full variable domain (rest looked up from reference TRBV19 and TRBJ2-7): DGGITQSPKYLFRKEGQNVTLSCEQNLNHDAMYWYRQDPGQGLRLIYYSQIVNDFQKGDIAEGYSVSREKKESFPLTVTSAQKNPTAFYLCASSMGLGSYEQYFGPGTRLTVT.

The chain links TRBV7-3 to TRBJ2-7; 8 bases match TRBD1. There are 14 residues in the CDR3. J gave up 2 bases and V 5 bases, and 5 bases lay outside the gene matches. The germline gives CDR1 SGHTA, CDR2 FQGTGA. Here the CDR3 DNA reads TGTGCCAGCAGCCCCGACAGGGGAGCCTACGAGCAGTACTTC. It specifies CASSPDRGAYEQYF.

The sample holds one count of this clone. The chain couples TRBV29-1 to TRBJ2-7, with 7 positions matching TRBD1. This CDR3 spans 17 amino acids. After removal of 0 bases from V and 2 bases from J, the junction contained 13 bases not matched to a gene. CDR1 and CDR2 (germline): SQVTM, ANQGSEA. The CDR3 DNA follows: TGCAGCGTTGAAGATCCTATAACCACGGGACAGACCTACGAGCAGTACTTC. It is translated as CSVEDPITTGQTYEQYF.

The chain recombines TRBV5-1 with TRBJ2-3; D perhaps matches TRBD2 (6 bases). CDR1 is SGHRS, CDR2 YFSETQ, per germline. The CDR3 contains 15 residues. The V gene lost 1 base and the J gene lost 5 bases, with 14 bases spanning the gap. Here the CDR3 DNA reads TGCGCCAGCAGCTTGAATCGGCAGGGAGGAGATACGCAGTATTTT. This encodes CASSLNRQGGDTQYF. Drawing the rest from reference TRBV5-1 and TRBJ2-3, the complete variable domain is KAGVTQTPRYLIKTRGQQVTLSCSPISGHRSVSWYQQTPGQGLQFLFEYFSETQRNKGNFPGRFSGRQFSNSRSEMNVSTLELGDSALYLCASSLNRQGGDTQYFGPGTRLTVL.

The chain links TRBV7-6 to TRBJ2-1; tentatively, D is TRBD2 (7 bases). There are 15 residues in the CDR3. Germline-derived CDR1 and CDR2 are SGHVS and FNYEAQ. V dropped 0 bases and J dropped 6 bases, with 12 bases sitting between them. The DNA of the CDR3 is TGTGCCAGCAGCTTAGCGGGGGGGCCATTCAATGAGCAGTTCTTC. Protein: CASSLAGGPFNEQFF.

This clone appeared once. V and J are TRBV4-1 and TRBJ2-4; D perhaps matches TRBD2 (6 bases). CDR1 MGHRA and CDR2 YSYEKL come from the germline V gene. The V gene lost 0 bases and the J gene lost 8 bases, with 17 bases spanning the gap. CDR3 size: 16 residues. The CDR3 sequence is CASSQETRRWSDIQYF. Written as DNA, the CDR3 is TGCGCCAGCAGCCAAGAGACTAGACGGTGGTCGGACATTCAGTACTTC.

V and J are TRBV5-1 and TRBJ2-5; weak D call: TRBD2 (5 bases). Germline CDR1 reads SGHRS; CDR2 reads YFSETQ. This CDR3 region has 14 residues. Trimming shortened V by 4 bases and J by 2 bases, and 12 bases separated the two germline ends. The CDR3 DNA reads TGCGCCAGCAGCACCGGGTGGGAGCAAGAGACCCAGTACTTC. It encodes CASSTGWEQETQYF.

This clone was counted a single time. This sequence joins TRBV7-9 and TRBJ2-2; 8 bases fit TRBD2. The V gene's germline CDR1 is SEHNR and CDR2 FQNEAQ (reference sequence). After removal of 1 base from V and 6 bases from J, the junction contained 7 bases not matched to a gene. CDR3 length equals 16 residues. In nucleotides, the CDR3 is TGTGCCAGCAGCTTAGAGGGACTAGGTTACCCCGGGGAGCTGTTTTTT. The encoded protein is CASSLEGLGYPGELFF.

The chain employs TRBV7-9 and TRBJ2-7, with TRBD1 matching over 8 bases. V gave up 5 bases and J gave up 2 bases; unmatched junction bases: 8. The CDR3 has 15 amino acids. CDR1 is SEHNR, CDR2 FQNEAQ, per germline (reference sequence). The CDR3 protein is CASSPWDRPTYEQYF. The CDR3 bases are TGTGCCAGCAGCCCATGGGACAGGCCCACCTACGAGCAGTACTTC.

The chain employs TRBV7-2 and TRBJ1-1, with D uncertain. CDR1 and CDR2 from the germline V gene are SGHTA and FQGNSA. The CDR3 consists of 12 residues. Trimming stripped 3 bases from V and 11 bases from J, with 13 bases between. This chain's CDR3 is CASSLSPLSAFF. The CDR3 nucleotides are TGTGCCAGCAGCTTGTCTCCCCTGTCGGCTTTCTTT.

This chain links TRBV5-1 with TRBJ2-1, with 7 bases that match TRBD2. Looked up from germline, CDR1 is SGHRS and CDR2 is YFSETQ. V lost 0 bases to trimming and J lost 6 bases; unmatched junction nucleotides: 12. This CDR3 has 17 residues. In DNA, the CDR3 is TGCGCCAGCAGCTTGGCCTATGGCGGGGGTGACCTCAATGAGCAGTTCTTC. The encoded protein is CASSLAYGGGDLNEQFF.

The gene calls are TRBV19 and TRBJ2-2, with 11 bases aligning to TRBD2. The germline V gene has CDR1 LNHDA and CDR2 SQIVND (reference sequence). The CDR3 consists of 18 residues. J was trimmed by 0 bases and V by 1 base; bases with no gene match: 4. For the CDR3, the DNA is TGTGCCAGTAGTATAGTGCGACTAGCGGGGACGAACACCGGGGAGCTGTTTTTT. Amino acid sequence: CASSIVRLAGTNTGELFF.

The chain carries TRBV30 and TRBJ2-7, with a possible D match to TRBD1 (6 bases). V shed 4 bases and J shed 5 bases, with 9 bases lying between them. This CDR3 has 11 amino acids. CDR1 is GTSNPN and CDR2 is SVGIG in the germline V gene (reference sequence). The CDR3, as DNA: TGTGCCTGGAACAGGGACCACGAGCAGTACTTC. This translates into CAWNRDHEQYF.

V and J are TRBV19 and TRBJ2-1; 8 bases are shared with TRBD2. CDR3 size: 12 residues. The V and J ends lost 1 base and 11 bases, in that order; junction bases with no gene match: 1. Germline lookup yields CDR1 LNHDA and CDR2 SQIVND (reference sequence). CDR3 in amino acids: CASSIGLAKQFF. The CDR3 nucleotides are TGTGCCAGTAGTATAGGACTAGCGAAGCAGTTCTTC.

Comments on this clone: A read error may account for a junction end that differs from germline. V gene TRBV6-5 combines with J gene TRBJ1-6; possibly TRBD1 for D (6 bases). The CDR3 totals 15 residues. Germline CDR1 and CDR2: MNHEY and SVGAGI. The CDR3 is CASSYTGQYISPLHF. CDR3 coding DNA: TGTGCCAGCAGTTACACTGGACAGTATATTTCACCCCTCCACTTT.

The rearrangement joins TRBV24-1 to TRBJ2-1; 12 bases match TRBD2. This CDR3 has 18 residues. V lost 0 bases to trimming and J lost 6 bases; unmatched junction nucleotides: 8. The germline gives CDR1 KGHDR, CDR2 SFDVKD. CDR3 loop: CATSDLRSSGGVVNEQFF. The CDR3 nucleotides read TGTGCCACCAGTGATTTGCGGTCTAGCGGGGGGGTGGTCAATGAGCAGTTCTTC.